This TCR beta chain was found in a study of T-cell memory formation after mild COVID-19. Study-wide findings and caveats: Cross-reactive memory appears to have joined, as suggested by some responding clones showing up in pre-infection memory.

TCR alpha and TCR beta cDNA libraries carrying sample barcodes and UMIs came from 5'RACE with constant-segment primers. From the 5' RACE reads, TCRdb called clonotypes with MiXCR, one entry per CDR3 protein. Counted here are 550,000 to 700,000 distinct CDR3 sequences, approximately 18% occurring once; the ten biggest clones make up approximately 12%. On this clonotype itself: As yet, its antigen is unknown.

This clonotype originated in an adult woman who had mild COVID-19 (a few samples of this study predate the infection). Cell type and time point are not known. The sample comprised PBMCs or a T cell subset sorted from them (not recorded which).

CDR3 coding DNA: TGCAGCGTTGTGTTTGGGCTAGCGGGGGGATCTAGCACAGATACGCAGTATTTT. Protein product: CSVVFGLAGGSSTDTQYF. The V call is TRBV29-1, the J call TRBJ2-3; 11 nucleotides line up with TRBD2. The CDR3 has 18 amino acids. V shed 4 bases, J shed 0 bases, and the junction held 12 bases outside the gene matches. Germline V CDR1 and CDR2: SQVTM, ANQGSEA.